The 16 T cell receptor beta chains in this list originate from one sample, sequenced in a study of cytomegalovirus exposure and HLA in healthy donors. The PCR had 60 Vbeta and 13 Jbeta primers. The assay was immunoSEQ multiplex PCR, and TCRdb's table has in-frame clones only and misses some. Of 150,000 to 190,000 clones detected, roughly four fifths appear once; the ten largest clones hold over 1.2%. Sequencing used PBMCs. These TCRs come from a man aged 18-30 years in good health and CMV-seronegative.

The V gene is TRBV15, the J gene TRBJ2-3; D uncertain. Germline V gives CDR1 LNHNV, CDR2 YYDKDF (reference sequence). The CDR3 is 12 amino acids. V lost 1 base and J lost 5, with 4 bases in between. CDR3 sequence: CATSRGEDTQYF. The DNA for the CDR3 is TGTGCCACCAGCAGAGGAGAAGATACGCAGTATTTT.

In its sample, this clone was seen a few times. The chain joins TRBV7-2 to TRBJ2-3, with D possibly TRBD2 on 5 matching bases. This CDR3 is 16 amino acids long. V lost 1 base and J lost 3, with 14 bases in between. The germline V gene has CDR1 SGHTA and CDR2 FQGNSA. Written as DNA, the CDR3 is TGTGCCAGCAGCTTAGTGTCCAGCGGAGAAACAGATACGCAGTATTTT. It specifies CASSLVSSGETDTQYF.

This chain joins TRBV15 and TRBJ2-5, with 7 bases identical to TRBD1. V lost 0 bases, J lost 6 bases, and 16 bases stayed unmatched. The CDR3 sequence is 18 residues long. Germline V CDR1 and CDR2: LNHNV, YYDKDF (reference sequence). The CDR3 here is CATSRDPPRQGELKTQYF. The CDR3 nucleotides read TGTGCCACCAGCAGAGATCCCCCTAGACAGGGCGAATTAAAGACCCAGTACTTC.

The gene calls are TRBV19 and TRBJ2-5; 10 bases align to TRBD2. V dropped 7 bases and J dropped 7; count of bases not matched to a gene: 12. This CDR3 spans 15 amino acids. Per germline, CDR1 LNHDA and CDR2 SQIVND (reference sequence). The DNA for the CDR3 is TGTGCCAGTACCCAACTAGCGGGGACGGAGGGGACCCAGTACTTC. Its translation is CASTQLAGTEGTQYF. The full variable domain, with the rest looked up from reference TRBV19 and TRBJ2-5, is DGGITQSPKYLFRKEGQNVTLSCEQNLNHDAMYWYRQDPGQGLRLIYYSQIVNDFQKGDIAEGYSVSREKKESFPLTVTSAQKNPTAFYLCASTQLAGTEGTQYFGPGTRLLVL.

The genes are TRBV25-1 and TRBJ2-5, with 9 bases matching TRBD1. V shed 1 base, J shed 3 bases, and the junction held 3 bases outside the gene matches. The CDR3 totals 15 residues. Germline CDR1 MGHDK, CDR2 SYGVNS. This chain's CDR3 is CASSEFGDREETQYF. The DNA for the CDR3 is TGTGCCAGCAGTGAATTTGGGGACAGGGAAGAGACCCAGTACTTC.

The chain carries TRBV27 and TRBJ1-2; 7 bases are shared with TRBD1. Germline V gene lookup returns CDR1 MNHEY and CDR2 SMNVEV (reference sequence). The CDR3 extends over 12 amino acids. The ends lost 6 bases at V and 9 bases at J; junction bases unmatched: 7. As DNA, the CDR3 is TGTGCCAGCAGACCAGGACAGGACAGCTACACCTTC. This encodes CASRPGQDSYTF.

CDR3 DNA: TGTGCCAGCAGCGCCGGTGGACAGGGGGGTTTCCTTGGGAATGAGCAGTTCTTC. Amino acid sequence: CASSAGGQGGFLGNEQFF. The V and J genes are TRBV9 and TRBJ2-1; 10 nucleotides match TRBD1. V lost 3 bases to trimming and J lost 7 bases; unmatched junction nucleotides: 16. From germline, CDR1 is SGDLS and CDR2 YYNGEE. The CDR3 is 18 amino acids.

This clone was counted between two and nine times. The V and J genes are TRBV9 and TRBJ1-3; no clear D gene. CDR3 length: 14 amino acids. Trimming shortened V by 0 bases and J by 4 bases, and 8 bases separated the two germline ends. CDR1 and CDR2 from the germline V gene are SGDLS and YYNGEE. This chain's CDR3 is CASSVAGVGNTIYF. CDR3 in DNA: TGTGCCAGCAGCGTAGCCGGGGTCGGAAACACCATATATTTT. Full variable domain (outside the CDR3, taken from reference TRBV9 and TRBJ1-3): DSGVTQTPKHLITATGQRVTLRCSPRSGDLSVYWYQQSLDQGLQFLIQYYNGEERAKGNILERFSAQQFPDLHSELNLSSLELGDSALYFCASSVAGVGNTIYFGEGSWLTVV.

This clone showed up just a few times. CDR3 DNA sequence: TGTGCCAGCAGGACAGAACCTGGAAACACCATATATTTT. Its protein is CASRTEPGNTIYF. The chain carries TRBV2 and TRBJ1-3, with a weak D call TRBD1 (5 bases). This CDR3 region has 13 residues. The V end lost 6 bases, the J end lost 2 bases, and 8 bases lay between the germline ends. Germline assignment: CDR1 SNHLY and CDR2 FYNNEI.

V gene TRBV18 combines with J gene TRBJ2-2, with TRBD2 matching 12 bases. The J segment lost 4 bases and the V segment lost 1 base, leaving 19 bases of the junction unmatched. Germline CDR1 reads KGHSH; CDR2 reads LQKENI. The CDR3 has 22 amino acids. Here the CDR3 reads CASSPRGTLLAGGPGGTGELFF. CDR3 DNA: TGTGCCAGCTCACCACGAGGAACCCTGCTAGCGGGAGGGCCTGGCGGCACCGGGGAGCTGTTTTTT.

J is TRBJ2-2 and V is TRBV27; 11 bases align to TRBD2. The CDR3 is made up of 16 amino acids. After removal of 5 bases from V and 5 bases from J, the junction contained 7 bases not matched to a gene. The germline V gene encodes CDR1 MNHEY and CDR2 SMNVEV (reference sequence). CDR3 coding DNA: TGTGCCAGCAGTCATAGCGGGAGGGCCGGTACCGGGGAGCTGTTTTTT. Translating gives CASSHSGRAGTGELFF.

The V and J genes are TRBV7-9 and TRBJ2-3; 8 bases are a match to TRBD1. Looked up from germline, CDR1 is SEHNR and CDR2 is FQNEAQ (reference sequence). J was trimmed by 4 bases and V by 6 bases; bases with no gene match: 9. This CDR3 contains 15 residues. In DNA form, the CDR3 reads TGTGCCAGCAGACCCGGGACAGGCTCTGCAGATACGCAGTATTTT. Its protein is CASRPGTGSADTQYF.

The chain links TRBV6-5 to TRBJ2-5, with 9 nucleotides matching TRBD1. The DNA end is a closer match to TRBJ2-7, so the J assignment may be wrong. The CDR3 totals 16 residues. The germline CDR1 and CDR2 sequences are MNHEY and SVGAGI. The chain's CDR3 is CASSYSGQGLRYEQYF. The CDR3 DNA reads as TGTGCCAGCAGTTACTCGGGACAGGGCCTCCGGTACGAGCAGTACTTC.

This chain connects TRBV28 to TRBJ1-1, with a weak D call TRBD1 (6 bases). The CDR3 length is 14 residues. The germline V gene has CDR1 MDHEN and CDR2 SYDVKM. Trimming cost V 5 bases and J 3 bases, with 13 bases left between them. In DNA, the CDR3 is TGTGCCAGCAGTCTATCGGACAGCTACACTGAAGCTTTCTTT. Its protein is CASSLSDSYTEAFF. The whole variable domain, filled in from reference TRBV28 and TRBJ1-1, reads DVKVTQSSRYLVKRTGEKVFLECVQDMDHENMFWYRQDPGLGLRLIYFSYDVKMKEKGDIPEGYSVSREKKERFSLILESASTNQTSMYLCASSLSDSYTEAFFGQGTRLTVV.

DNA for the CDR3: TGTGCCGGGCCAAAGGAACTGTTTTTT. Translation: CAGPKELFF. The rearrangement links TRBV5-8 to TRBJ1-4; no clear D. This CDR3 has 9 residues. V dropped 10 bases and J dropped 12 bases, with 10 bases sitting between them. Germline lookup yields CDR1 SGHTS and CDR2 YDEGEE.

V usage is TRBV10-2 and J usage is TRBJ2-3; TRBD2 is a possible D gene (6 bases). Per germline, CDR1 WSHSY and CDR2 SAAADI. V was cut by 6 bases and J by 5 bases, with 21 bases left in between. This CDR3 region has 16 residues. This CDR3 is CASRTRENRLGDTQYF. The CDR3 region has the DNA TGCGCCAGCAGAACCCGGGAGAATCGGTTGGGAGATACGCAGTATTTT.